The source of this T cell receptor (beta chain) is a study of metastatic and nonmetastatic thyroid tumors. Across the study: From malignant and benign thyroid patients, repertoires in blood and in tumor or nodule tissue were compared.

Prior to thyroid surgery, none of the patients had received any treatment. Only one count was recorded for this clone. The junction had 10 bases not matched to a gene; V was cut back by 2 bases and J by 5 bases. There are 16 residues in the CDR3. The V gene's germline CDR1 is SGHKS and CDR2 YYEKEE (reference sequence). Original handling: Between-group CDR3 differences, defined by clinicopathological status, yielded a distant-metastasis classifier for papillary thyroid cancer. Using MiXCR, TCRdb re-called clones from the PCR reads. The V and J calls and clone size are TCRdb's, not the authors'. The repertoire holds some 14,000 clones, with over 25% as singletons.

The chain couples TRBV5-5 to TRBJ1-1; 9 bases are shared with TRBD1. The material sequenced was tumor tissue. The source is a male donor with papillary thyroid cancer or a benign thyroid nodule (not recorded which). Some clones in this sample may be carry-over from other donors' samples. The CDR3 bases are TGTGCCAGCAGCTTACGCGCCAGGACAGGGGTGACTGAAGCTTTCTTT. Translation gives CASSLRARTGVTEAFF.